This TCR beta chain was documented in a study of T-cell reconstitution after alpha-beta-depleted transplantation in children. Preparation of the TCRbeta library used unique molecular identifiers. TCRdb processed the PCR reads anew with MiXCR; each CDR3 protein has one entry. The sample records some 640,000 distinct CDR3 sequences, roughly 15% being singletons. This clonotype was counted ten times or more. Trimming pared 3 bases from V and 10 bases from J, leaving 15 bases between. The CDR3 consists of 13 residues. CDR1 and CDR2 from the germline V gene are SSHAT and FNYEAQ (reference sequence). The specimen was PBMCs from the stem cell graft donor, collected from the stem cell graft. The genes are TRBV7-7 and TRBJ2-5; D may be TRBD1 or TRBD2 (5 bases each). The sequence was collected from a human donor who donated a stem cell graft to a child with acute myeloid leukemia. CDR3 protein: CASSFSGQADQYF. In nucleotides, the CDR3 is TGTGCCAGCAGCTTTTCGGGGCAGGCGGACCAGTACTTC.